Below, 12 T cell receptor beta chains from the same sample are listed, as sequenced in a study of identical twins. TCRdb reprocessed the 5' RACE reads with MiXCR, giving one entry per CDR3 protein. The profile shows 200,000 to 250,000 distinct CDR3 sequences, about 7.5% of them singletons. These records were also assigned to another study, of yellow fever vaccine responses in identical twins.

The sequenced material came from memory (CD45RO+) T cells sorted from blood. These receptors all stem from a young woman in good health.

This clonotype was found a few times. The chain has TRBV6-2 or TRBV6-3 and TRBJ2-1; 8 bases are shared with TRBD2. V gave up 5 bases and J gave up 0 bases; unmatched junction bases: 3. The CDR3 covers 15 residues. CDR1 is MNHEY and CDR2 is SVGEGT in the germline V gene. The CDR3 is CASSIAGNSYNEQFF. Here the CDR3 DNA reads TGTGCCAGCAGTATAGCGGGAAACTCCTACAATGAGCAGTTCTTC.

This sequence joins TRBV10-3 and TRBJ2-7; D not certain. The CDR3 contains 14 residues. CDR1 is ENHRY, CDR2 SYGVKD, per germline. Trimming removed 3 bases from V and 4 bases from J, with 13 bases in between. CDR3 protein: CAISDAQTSYEQYF. The CDR3 bases are TGTGCCATCAGTGATGCTCAGACCTCTTACGAGCAGTACTTC.

V gene TRBV27 combines with J gene TRBJ2-1; TRBD2 matches 14 bases. This CDR3 region has 16 residues. Germline CDR1 MNHEY, CDR2 SMNVEV (reference sequence). V lost 5 bases to trimming and J lost 9 bases; unmatched junction nucleotides: 9. CDR3 coding DNA: TGTGCCAGCAGTAGACTGACTAGCGGGAGGGCCAGTGAGCAGTTCTTC. Its protein product is CASSRLTSGRASEQFF.

This clonotype was observed a handful of times. The gene calls are TRBV10-3 and TRBJ1-2; possibly TRBD1 for D (5 bases). Trimming cost V 4 bases and J 8 bases, with 14 bases left between them. The CDR3 sequence is 13 residues long. The germline V gene has CDR1 ENHRY and CDR2 SYGVKD. The CDR3 DNA follows: TGTGCCATCAGTGTTCAGGGAATCGAGGGCTACACCTTC. This codes for CAISVQGIEGYTF.

The rearrangement joins TRBV2 to TRBJ2-2; the match to TRBD2 covers 12 bases. The CDR3 sequence is 14 residues long. The germline V gene has CDR1 SNHLY and CDR2 FYNNEI. The junction had 4 bases not matched to a gene; V was cut back by 6 bases and J by 8 bases. CDR3 sequence: CASRGLAGMGELFF. DNA for the CDR3: TGTGCCAGCAGAGGACTAGCGGGGATGGGGGAGCTGTTTTTT. Based on the CDR3 plus reference TRBV2 and TRBJ2-2, the full variable domain is EPEVTQTPSHQVTQMGQEVILRCVPISNHLYFYWYRQILGQKVEFLVSFYNNEISEKSEIFDDQFSVERPDGSNFTLKIRSTKLEDSAMYFCASRGLAGMGELFFGEGSRLTVL.

This clonotype has at least ten counts. The chain couples TRBV28 to TRBJ2-2; 8 bases fit TRBD2. In germline, CDR1 is MDHEN, CDR2 SYDVKM. There are 13 residues in the CDR3. In nucleotides, the CDR3 is TGTGCAACAAGGAGCGGGGGAGCCGGGGAGCTGTTTTTT. Protein sequence: CATRSGGAGELFF. Full variable domain (outside the CDR3, taken from reference TRBV28 and TRBJ2-2): DVKVTQSSRYLVKRTGEKVFLECVQDMDHENMFWYRQDPGLGLRLIYFSYDVKMKEKGDIPEGYSVSREKKERFSLILESASTNQTSMYLCATRSGGAGELFFGEGSRLTVL.

Ten or more counts support this clonotype. The chain couples TRBV7-3 to TRBJ2-1, with TRBD1 matching over 7 bases. V gave up 6 bases and J gave up 10 bases; unmatched junction bases: 6. Germline lookup yields CDR1 SGHTA and CDR2 FQGTGA. CDR3 length: 12 amino acids. CDR3 amino acids: CASSRQGGEQFF. The CDR3 region has the DNA TGTGCCAGCAGTAGACAGGGCGGGGAGCAGTTCTTC. The entire variable domain, with the rest obtained from reference TRBV7-3 and TRBJ2-1, is as follows: GAGVSQTPSNKVTEKGKYVELRCDPISGHTALYWYRQSLGQGPEFLIYFQGTGAADDSGLPNDRFFAVRPEGSVSTLKIQRTERGDSAVYLCASSRQGGEQFFGPGTRLTVL.

This clonotype has more than one count but fewer than ten. The V call is TRBV25-1, the J call TRBJ2-1; 11 nucleotides align to TRBD2. The ends lost 1 base at V and 0 bases at J; junction bases unmatched: 8. Germline-derived CDR1 and CDR2 are MGHDK and SYGVNS. This CDR3 has 19 amino acids. CDR3 sequence (DNA): TGTGCCAGCAGTGAATCCCCGACTAGCGGGGCCCCCTCCTACAATGAGCAGTTCTTC. Encoded protein: CASSESPTSGAPSYNEQFF.

This clonotype has at least ten counts. The chain recombines TRBV7-9 with TRBJ2-3; 7 nucleotides line up with TRBD1. CDR1 and CDR2 (germline): SEHNR, FQNEAQ (reference sequence). V was clipped by 5 bases and J by 2 bases; unmatched bases: 7. This CDR3 contains 15 residues. CDR3 sequence (DNA): TGTGCCAGCAGCCGAGACAGGGCTTTCACAGATACGCAGTATTTT. This sequence encodes CASSRDRAFTDTQYF.

This clonotype showed up many times. The chain couples TRBV6-1 to TRBJ2-3, with 8 bases identical to TRBD2. J was trimmed by 1 base and V by 6 bases; bases with no gene match: 3. From germline, CDR1 is MNHNS and CDR2 SASEGT. The CDR3 loop spans 14 amino acids. DNA for the CDR3: TGTGCCAGCAGCATGACTAGCGGCACAGATACGCAGTATTTT. This gives the protein CASSMTSGTDTQYF.

Only a few counts were recorded for this clonotype. The CDR3: CASSLLGGSSYEQYF. For the CDR3, the DNA is TGTGCCAGCAGCCTCCTCGGCGGTAGCTCCTACGAGCAGTACTTC. The rearrangement uses TRBV7-2 and TRBJ2-7, with D uncertain. Germline-derived CDR1 and CDR2 are SGHTA and FQGNSA. The CDR3 is 15 residues long. V dropped 5 bases and J dropped 0 bases, with 14 bases sitting between them.

This clonotype was seen more than once but under ten times. The chain recombines TRBV29-1 with TRBJ1-1; weak D call: TRBD1 (5 bases). V was clipped by 4 bases and J by 3 bases, with 12 bases between them. This CDR3 spans 13 amino acids. The germline V gene encodes CDR1 SQVTM and CDR2 ANQGSEA. CDR3: CSVAGERDTEAFF. CDR3 coding DNA: TGCAGCGTTGCGGGGGAACGGGACACTGAAGCTTTCTTT.